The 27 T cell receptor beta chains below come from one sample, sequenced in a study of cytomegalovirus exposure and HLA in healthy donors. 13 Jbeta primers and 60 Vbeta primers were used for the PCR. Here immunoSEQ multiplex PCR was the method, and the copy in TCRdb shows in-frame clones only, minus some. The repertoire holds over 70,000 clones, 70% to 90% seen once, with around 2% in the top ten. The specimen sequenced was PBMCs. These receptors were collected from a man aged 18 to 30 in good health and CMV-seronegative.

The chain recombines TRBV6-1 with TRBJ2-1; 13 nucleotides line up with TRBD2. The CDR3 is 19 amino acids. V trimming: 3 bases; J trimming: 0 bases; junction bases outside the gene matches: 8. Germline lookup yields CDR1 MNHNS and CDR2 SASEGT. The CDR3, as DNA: TGTGCCAGCAGTGACATCGGACTAGCGGGGGCTAGCTCCTACAATGAGCAGTTCTTC. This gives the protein CASSDIGLAGASSYNEQFF.

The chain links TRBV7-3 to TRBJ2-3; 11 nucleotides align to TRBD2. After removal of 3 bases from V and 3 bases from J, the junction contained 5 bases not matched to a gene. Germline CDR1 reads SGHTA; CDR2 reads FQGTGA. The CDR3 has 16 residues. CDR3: CASSFTTSGGTDTQYF. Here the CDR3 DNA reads TGTGCCAGCAGCTTCACCACTAGCGGGGGAACAGATACGCAGTATTTT.

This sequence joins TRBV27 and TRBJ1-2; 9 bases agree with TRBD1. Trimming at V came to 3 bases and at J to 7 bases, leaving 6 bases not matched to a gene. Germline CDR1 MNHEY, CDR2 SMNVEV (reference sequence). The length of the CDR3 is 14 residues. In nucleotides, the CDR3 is TGTGCCAGCAGTTTGGCCGGGACAGGGTTTGGCTACACCTTC. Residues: CASSLAGTGFGYTF.

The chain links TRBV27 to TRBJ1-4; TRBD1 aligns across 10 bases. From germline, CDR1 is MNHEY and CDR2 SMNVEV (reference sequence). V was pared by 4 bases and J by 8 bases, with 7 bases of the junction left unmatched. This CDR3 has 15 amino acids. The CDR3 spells CASSSSGTGEEKLFF. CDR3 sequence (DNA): TGTGCCAGCAGTTCCTCCGGGACAGGGGAGGAAAAACTGTTTTTT.

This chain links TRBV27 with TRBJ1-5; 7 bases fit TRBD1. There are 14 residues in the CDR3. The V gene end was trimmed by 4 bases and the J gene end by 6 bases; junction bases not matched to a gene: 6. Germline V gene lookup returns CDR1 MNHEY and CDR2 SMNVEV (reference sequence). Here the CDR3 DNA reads TGTGCCAGCAGTTACCGACGACAGGGTCAGCCCCAGCATTTT. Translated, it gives CASSYRRQGQPQHF.

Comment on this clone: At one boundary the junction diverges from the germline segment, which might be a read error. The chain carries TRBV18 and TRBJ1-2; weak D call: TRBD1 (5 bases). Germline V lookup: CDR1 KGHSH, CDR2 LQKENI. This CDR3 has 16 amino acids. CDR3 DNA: TGTGCCAGCTCACCAGATGTGGCAGGGCTTAACTATGGCTACATCTTC. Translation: CASSPDVAGLNYGYIF.

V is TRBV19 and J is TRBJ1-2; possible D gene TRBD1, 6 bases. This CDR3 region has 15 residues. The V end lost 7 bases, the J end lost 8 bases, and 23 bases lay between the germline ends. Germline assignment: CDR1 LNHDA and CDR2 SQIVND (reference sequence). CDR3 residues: CASTVSGGASSGYTF. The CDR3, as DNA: TGTGCCAGTACCGTCAGCGGGGGCGCAAGCTCCGGCTACACCTTC. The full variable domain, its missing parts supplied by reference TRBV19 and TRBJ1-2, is DGGITQSPKYLFRKEGQNVTLSCEQNLNHDAMYWYRQDPGQGLRLIYYSQIVNDFQKGDIAEGYSVSREKKESFPLTVTSAQKNPTAFYLCASTVSGGASSGYTFGSGTRLTVV.

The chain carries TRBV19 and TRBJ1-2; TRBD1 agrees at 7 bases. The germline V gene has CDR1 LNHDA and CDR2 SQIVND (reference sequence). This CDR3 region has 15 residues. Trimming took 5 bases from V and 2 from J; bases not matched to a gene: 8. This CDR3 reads CASSSQATGNYGYTF. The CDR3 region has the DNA TGTGCCAGTAGTTCCCAGGCGACAGGGAACTATGGCTACACCTTC.

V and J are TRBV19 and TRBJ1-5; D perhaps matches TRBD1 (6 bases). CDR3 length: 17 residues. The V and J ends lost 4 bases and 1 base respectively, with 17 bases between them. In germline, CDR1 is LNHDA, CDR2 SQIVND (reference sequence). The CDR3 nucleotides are TGTGCCAGTAGTAGATCATCAGGGGAGAGGAGCAATCAGCCCCAGCATTTT. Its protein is CASSRSSGERSNQPQHF.

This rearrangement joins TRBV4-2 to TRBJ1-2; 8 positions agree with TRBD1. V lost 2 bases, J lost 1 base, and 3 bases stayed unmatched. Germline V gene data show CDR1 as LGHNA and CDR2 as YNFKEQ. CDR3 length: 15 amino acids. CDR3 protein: CASSQQDRDNYGYTF. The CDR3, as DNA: TGTGCCAGCAGCCAACAGGACAGGGATAACTATGGCTACACCTTC.

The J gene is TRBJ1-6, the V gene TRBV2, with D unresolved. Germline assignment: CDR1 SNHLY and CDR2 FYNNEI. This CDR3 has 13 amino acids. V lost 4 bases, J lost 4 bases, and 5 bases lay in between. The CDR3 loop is CASSAGYNSPLHF. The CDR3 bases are TGTGCCAGCAGTGCGGGGTATAATTCACCCCTCCACTTT.

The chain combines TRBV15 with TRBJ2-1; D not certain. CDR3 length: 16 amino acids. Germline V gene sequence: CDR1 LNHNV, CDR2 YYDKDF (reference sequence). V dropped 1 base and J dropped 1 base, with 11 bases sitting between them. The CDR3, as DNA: TGTGCCACCAGCAGAGGAGGCGGATCGTCCTACAATGAGCAGTTCTTC. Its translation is CATSRGGGSSYNEQFF.

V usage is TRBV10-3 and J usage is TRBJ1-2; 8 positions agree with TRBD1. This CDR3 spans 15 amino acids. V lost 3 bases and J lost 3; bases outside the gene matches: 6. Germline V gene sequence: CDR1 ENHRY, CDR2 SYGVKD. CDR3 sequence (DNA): TGTGCCATCAGTGAATCGACAGGGGCGGACTATGGCTACACCTTC. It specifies CAISESTGADYGYTF.

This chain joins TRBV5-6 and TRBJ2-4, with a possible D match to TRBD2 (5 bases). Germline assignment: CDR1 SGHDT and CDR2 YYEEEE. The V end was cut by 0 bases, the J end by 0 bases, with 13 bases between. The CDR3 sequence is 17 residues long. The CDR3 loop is CASSLGGSGLAKNIQYF. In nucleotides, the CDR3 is TGTGCCAGCAGCTTGGGAGGGTCGGGCCTAGCCAAAAACATTCAGTACTTC.

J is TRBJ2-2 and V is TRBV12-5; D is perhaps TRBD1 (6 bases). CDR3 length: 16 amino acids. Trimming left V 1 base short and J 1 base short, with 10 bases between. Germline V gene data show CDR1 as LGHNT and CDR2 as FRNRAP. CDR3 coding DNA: TGTGCTAGTGGTTTGGCTTGGGACATGAACACCGGGGAGCTGTTTTTT. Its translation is CASGLAWDMNTGELFF. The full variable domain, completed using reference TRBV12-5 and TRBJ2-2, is DARVTQTPRHKVTEMGQEVTMRCQPILGHNTVFWYRQTMMQGLELLAYFRNRAPLDDSGMPKDRFSAEMPDATLATLKIQPSEPRDSAVYFCASGLAWDMNTGELFFGEGSRLTVL.

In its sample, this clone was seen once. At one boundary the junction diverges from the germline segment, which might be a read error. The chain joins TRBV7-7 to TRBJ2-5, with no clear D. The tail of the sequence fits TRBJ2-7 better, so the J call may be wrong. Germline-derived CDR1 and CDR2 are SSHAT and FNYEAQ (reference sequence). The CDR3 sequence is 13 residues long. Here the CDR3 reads CASSLALSYEQYF. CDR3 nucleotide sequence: TGTGCTAGCAGCTTAGCCCTCTCCTACGAGCAGTACTTC.

Here the CDR3 reads CASSHAGQGGYTF. CDR3 sequence (DNA): TGCGCCAGCAGCCACGCAGGGCAAGGAGGCTACACCTTC. This chain links TRBV4-1 with TRBJ1-2; a weak D match, TRBD1 (5 bases). Trimming took off 3 bases at V and 8 bases at J, with 13 bases between the two ends. The CDR3 is made up of 13 amino acids. Germline lookup yields CDR1 MGHRA and CDR2 YSYEKL.

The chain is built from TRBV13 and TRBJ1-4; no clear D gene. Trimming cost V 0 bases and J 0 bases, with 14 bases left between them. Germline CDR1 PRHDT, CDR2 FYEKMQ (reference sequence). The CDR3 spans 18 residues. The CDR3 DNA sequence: TGTGCCAGCAGCTTAGGGAGGTCCGGAGCTGCAACTAATGAAAAACTGTTTTTT. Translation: CASSLGRSGAATNEKLFF.

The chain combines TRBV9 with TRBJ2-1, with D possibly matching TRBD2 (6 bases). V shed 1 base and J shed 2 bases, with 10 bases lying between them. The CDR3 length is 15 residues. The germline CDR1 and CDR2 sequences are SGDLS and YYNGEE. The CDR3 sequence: CASSVLGGTYNEQFF. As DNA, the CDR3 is TGTGCCAGCAGCGTACTTGGGGGGACCTACAATGAGCAGTTCTTC. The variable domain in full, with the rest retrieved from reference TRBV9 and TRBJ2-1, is DSGVTQTPKHLITATGQRVTLRCSPRSGDLSVYWYQQSLDQGLQFLIQYYNGEERAKGNILERFSAQQFPDLHSELNLSSLELGDSALYFCASSVLGGTYNEQFFGPGTRLTVL.

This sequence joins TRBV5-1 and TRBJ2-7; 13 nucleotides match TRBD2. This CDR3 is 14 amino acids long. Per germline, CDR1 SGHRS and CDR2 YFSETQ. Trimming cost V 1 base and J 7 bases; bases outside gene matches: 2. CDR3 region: CASSLRTSGGEQYF. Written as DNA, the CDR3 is TGCGCCAGCAGCTTGCGGACTAGCGGGGGAGAGCAGTACTTC.

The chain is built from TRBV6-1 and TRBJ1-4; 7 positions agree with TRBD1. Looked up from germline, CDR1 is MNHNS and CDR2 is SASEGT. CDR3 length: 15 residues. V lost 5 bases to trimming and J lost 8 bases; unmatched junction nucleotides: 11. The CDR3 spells CASSTWDSSREKLFF. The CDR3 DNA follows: TGTGCCAGCAGTACCTGGGACAGCAGCCGAGAAAAACTGTTTTTT.

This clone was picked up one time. The CDR3 DNA follows: TGTGCCAGCTCACTGGGACGGGACTCGCACGAGCAGTACTTC. This encodes CASSLGRDSHEQYF. The V call is TRBV18, the J call TRBJ2-7; tentatively, D is TRBD2 (6 bases). The V and J ends lost 4 bases and 5 bases respectively, with 15 bases between them. The CDR3 has 14 amino acids. CDR1 and CDR2 (germline): KGHSH, LQKENI. Supplemented by reference TRBV18 and TRBJ2-7, the full variable domain reads NAGVMQNPRHLVRRRGQEARLRCSPMKGHSHVYWYRQLPEEGLKFMVYLQKENIIDESGMPKERFSAEFPKEGPSILRIQQVVRGDSAAYFCASSLGRDSHEQYFGPGTRLTVT.

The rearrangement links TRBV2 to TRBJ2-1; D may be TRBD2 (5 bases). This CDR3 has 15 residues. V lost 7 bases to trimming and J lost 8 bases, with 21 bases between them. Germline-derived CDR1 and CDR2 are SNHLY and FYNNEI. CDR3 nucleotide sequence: TGTGCCAGCACCCCCTCGGAGGCCCCAGGCGATGAGCAGTTCTTC. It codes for CASTPSEAPGDEQFF.

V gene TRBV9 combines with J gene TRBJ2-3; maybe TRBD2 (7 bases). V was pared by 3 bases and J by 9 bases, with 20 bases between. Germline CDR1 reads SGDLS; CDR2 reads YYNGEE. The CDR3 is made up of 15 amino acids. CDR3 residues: CASSGGGRWGETQYF. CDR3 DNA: TGTGCCAGCAGCGGGGGGGGCCGGTGGGGAGAAACGCAGTATTTT.

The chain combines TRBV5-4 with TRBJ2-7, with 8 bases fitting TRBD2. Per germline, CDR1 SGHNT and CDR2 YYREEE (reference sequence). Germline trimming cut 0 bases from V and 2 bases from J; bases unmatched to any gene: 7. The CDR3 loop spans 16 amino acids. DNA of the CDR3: TGTGCCAGCAGCTTGGCCGGGGGGGCGGCCGCCTACGAGCAGTACTTC. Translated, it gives CASSLAGGAAAYEQYF.

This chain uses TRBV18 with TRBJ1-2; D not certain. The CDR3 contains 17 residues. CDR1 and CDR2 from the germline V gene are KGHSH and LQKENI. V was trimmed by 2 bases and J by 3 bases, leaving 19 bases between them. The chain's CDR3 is CASSPIRPQVVDYGYTF. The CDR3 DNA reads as TGTGCCAGCTCACCAATTCGCCCCCAGGTCGTCGACTATGGCTACACCTTC. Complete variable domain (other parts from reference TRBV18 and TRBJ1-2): NAGVMQNPRHLVRRRGQEARLRCSPMKGHSHVYWYRQLPEEGLKFMVYLQKENIIDESGMPKERFSAEFPKEGPSILRIQQVVRGDSAAYFCASSPIRPQVVDYGYTFGSGTRLTVV.

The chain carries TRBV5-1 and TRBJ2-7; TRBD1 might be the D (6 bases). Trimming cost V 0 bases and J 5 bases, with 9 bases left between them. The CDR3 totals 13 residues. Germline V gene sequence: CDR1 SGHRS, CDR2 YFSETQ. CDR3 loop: CASSLDRVNEQYF. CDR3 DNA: TGCGCCAGCAGCTTGGACAGGGTCAACGAGCAGTACTTC.